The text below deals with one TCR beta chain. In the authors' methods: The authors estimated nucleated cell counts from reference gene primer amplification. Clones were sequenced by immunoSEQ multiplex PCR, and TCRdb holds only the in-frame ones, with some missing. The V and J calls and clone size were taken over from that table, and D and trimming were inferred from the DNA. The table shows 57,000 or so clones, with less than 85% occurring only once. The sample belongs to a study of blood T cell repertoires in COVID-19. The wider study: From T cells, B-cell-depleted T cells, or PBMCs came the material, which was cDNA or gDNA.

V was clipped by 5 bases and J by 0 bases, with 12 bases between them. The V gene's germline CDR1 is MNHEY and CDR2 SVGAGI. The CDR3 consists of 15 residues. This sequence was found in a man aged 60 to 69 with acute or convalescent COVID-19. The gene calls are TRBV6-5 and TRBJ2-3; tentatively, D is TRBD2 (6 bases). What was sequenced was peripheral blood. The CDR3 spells CASSLLGTSTDTQYF. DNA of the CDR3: TGTGCCAGCAGTCTGCTAGGGACTAGCACAGATACGCAGTATTTT.